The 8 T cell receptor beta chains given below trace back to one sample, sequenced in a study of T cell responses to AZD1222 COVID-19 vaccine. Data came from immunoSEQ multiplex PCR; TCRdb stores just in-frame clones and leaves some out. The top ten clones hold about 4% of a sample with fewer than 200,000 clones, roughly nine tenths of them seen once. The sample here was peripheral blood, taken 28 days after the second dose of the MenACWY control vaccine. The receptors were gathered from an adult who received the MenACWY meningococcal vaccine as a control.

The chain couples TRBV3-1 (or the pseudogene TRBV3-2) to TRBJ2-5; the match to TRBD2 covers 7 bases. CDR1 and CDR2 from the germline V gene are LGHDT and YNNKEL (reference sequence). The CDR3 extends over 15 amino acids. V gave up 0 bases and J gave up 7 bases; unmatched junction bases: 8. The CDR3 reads CASSQDWGGRGTQYF. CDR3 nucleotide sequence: TGTGCCAGCAGCCAAGATTGGGGAGGGAGGGGGACCCAGTACTTC.

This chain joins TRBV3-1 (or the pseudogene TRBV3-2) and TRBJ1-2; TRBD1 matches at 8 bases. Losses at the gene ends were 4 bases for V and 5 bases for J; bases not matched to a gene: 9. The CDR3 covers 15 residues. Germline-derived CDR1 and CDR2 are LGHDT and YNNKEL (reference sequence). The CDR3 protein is CASSRLRTGLYGYTF. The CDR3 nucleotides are TGTGCCAGCAGCCGACTGAGGACAGGGCTGTATGGCTACACCTTC.

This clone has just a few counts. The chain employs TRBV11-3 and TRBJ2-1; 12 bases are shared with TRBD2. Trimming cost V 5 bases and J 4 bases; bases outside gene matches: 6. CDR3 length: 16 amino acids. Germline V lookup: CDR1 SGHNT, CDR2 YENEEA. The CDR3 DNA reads TGTGCCAGCAGCCCCGGACTAGCGGGACGTTACAATGAGCAGTTCTTC. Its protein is CASSPGLAGRYNEQFF.

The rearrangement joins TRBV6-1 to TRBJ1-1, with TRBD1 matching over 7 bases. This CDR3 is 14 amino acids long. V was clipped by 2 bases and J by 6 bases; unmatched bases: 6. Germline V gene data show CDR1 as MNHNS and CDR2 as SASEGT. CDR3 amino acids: CASSERGPSAEAFF. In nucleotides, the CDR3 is TGTGCCAGCAGTGAAAGGGGGCCATCAGCTGAAGCTTTCTTT.

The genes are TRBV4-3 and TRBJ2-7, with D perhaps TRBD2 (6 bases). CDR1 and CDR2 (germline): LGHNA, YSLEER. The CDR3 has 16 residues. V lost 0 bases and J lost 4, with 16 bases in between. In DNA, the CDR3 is TGCGCCAGCAGCCAAGATCGAGTTAGCGGCTGGTACGAGCAGTACTTC. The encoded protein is CASSQDRVSGWYEQYF.

In nucleotides, the CDR3 is TGTGCCAGCAGCGGGTGGGGGGGTGTCGAAAAACTGTTTTTT. Amino acids: CASSGWGGVEKLFF. The chain combines TRBV7-8 with TRBJ1-4, with D perhaps TRBD1 (5 bases). Looked up from germline, CDR1 is SGHVS and CDR2 is FQNEAQ. The CDR3 loop spans 14 amino acids. The V end was cut by 5 bases, the J end by 8 bases, with 15 bases between.

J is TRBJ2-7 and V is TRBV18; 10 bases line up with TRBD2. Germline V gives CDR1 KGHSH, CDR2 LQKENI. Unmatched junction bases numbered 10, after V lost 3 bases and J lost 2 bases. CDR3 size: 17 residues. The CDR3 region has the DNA TGTGCCAGCTCACCGACAAGGACTAGCGGACAAACCTACGAGCAGTACTTC. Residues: CASSPTRTSGQTYEQYF. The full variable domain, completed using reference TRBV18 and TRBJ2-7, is NAGVMQNPRHLVRRRGQEARLRCSPMKGHSHVYWYRQLPEEGLKFMVYLQKENIIDESGMPKERFSAEFPKEGPSILRIQQVVRGDSAAYFCASSPTRTSGQTYEQYFGPGTRLTVT.

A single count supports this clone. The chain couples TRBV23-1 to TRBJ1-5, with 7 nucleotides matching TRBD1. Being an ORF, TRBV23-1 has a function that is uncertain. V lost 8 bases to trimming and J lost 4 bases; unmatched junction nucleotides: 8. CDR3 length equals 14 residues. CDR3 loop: CASCPGTDNQPQHF. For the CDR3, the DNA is TGCGCCAGCTGCCCCGGGACAGATAATCAGCCCCAGCATTTT.